This TCR beta chain derives from a study of blood T cells in healthy people across ages. Primers used in a second PCR of roughly 7 to 11 cycles were a sample-barcoded 5' primer and a J-beta primer mix. TCRdb reanalysed the 5' RACE reads using MiXCR and keeps one entry per CDR3 protein. The table includes around 600,000 distinct CDR3 sequences, roughly 43% detected once. The CDR3 extends over 13 amino acids. CDR1 is SNHLY, CDR2 FYNNEI, per germline. Study-level findings and limits: In these data, TCR beta diversity tracked strongly with naive T cell percentage.

Of note for this clonotype: Antigen: not known. At one end, the junction sequence differs from germline, possibly due to a read error.

The TCR originated in a man at least 80 years old in good health. The sample comprised blood. The chain uses TRBV2 and TRBJ2-7; D ambiguous. The CDR3 sequence is CASREGSFYEQYF. CDR3 nucleotides: TGTGCCAGCAGAGAAGGTAGCTTTTACGAGCAGTACTTC.